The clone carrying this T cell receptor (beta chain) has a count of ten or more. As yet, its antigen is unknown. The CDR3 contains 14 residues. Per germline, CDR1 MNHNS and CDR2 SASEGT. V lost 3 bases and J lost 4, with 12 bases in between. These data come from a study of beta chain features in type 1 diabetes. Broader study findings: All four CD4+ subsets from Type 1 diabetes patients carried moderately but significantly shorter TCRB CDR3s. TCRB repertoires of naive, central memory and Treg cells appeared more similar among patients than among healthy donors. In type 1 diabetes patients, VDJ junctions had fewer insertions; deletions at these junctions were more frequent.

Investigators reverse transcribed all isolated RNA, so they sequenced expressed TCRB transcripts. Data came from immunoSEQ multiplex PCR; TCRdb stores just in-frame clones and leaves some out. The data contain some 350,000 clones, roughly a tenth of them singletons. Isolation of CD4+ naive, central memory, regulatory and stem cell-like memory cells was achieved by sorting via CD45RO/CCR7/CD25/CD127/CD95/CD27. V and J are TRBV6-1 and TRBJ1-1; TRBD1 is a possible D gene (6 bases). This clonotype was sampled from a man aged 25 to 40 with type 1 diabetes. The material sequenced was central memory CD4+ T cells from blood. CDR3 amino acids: CASSDRQGTTEAFF. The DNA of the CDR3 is TGTGCCAGCAGTGACCGTCAGGGGACCACTGAAGCTTTCTTT.